These 25 T cell receptor beta chains came from one sample sequenced in a study of post-analysis software for immune sequencing data. Unique molecular identifiers were built into the TCR beta cDNA libraries. TCRdb re-analysed the PCR reads in MiXCR, keeping a single row per CDR3 protein. Here the sample spans roughly 800,000 distinct CDR3 sequences, roughly 50% being singletons. Study-level points and caveats: When patients were compared with controls, 4 or 5 TRBV segments were more frequent, TRBV5-6, TRBV5-1 and TRBV20-1 among them.

No antigen is known for these receptors. The sequenced material came from blood. These receptors all come from a girl aged 10-17 years with multiple sclerosis.

This clonotype was observed a handful of times. V gene TRBV6-5 combines with J gene TRBJ1-5; D may be TRBD1 (6 bases). The germline CDR1 and CDR2 sequences are MNHEY and SVGAGI. The CDR3 runs 14 residues. V lost 5 bases and J 6 bases, leaving 14 bases between the germline ends. CDR3 DNA: TGTGCCAGCAGTGATACACAGGGAGGTCAGCCCCAGCATTTT. Its protein product is CASSDTQGGQPQHF.

The chain employs TRBV5-1 and TRBJ2-5; a weak D match, TRBD2 (6 bases). The J call may be in error: the DNA end matches TRBJ2-7 better. The CDR3 length is 14 residues. CDR1 and CDR2 from the germline V gene are SGHRS and YFSETQ. The CDR3, as DNA: TGCGCCAGCAGCTCCGCTGCGGGGATCGGCGAGCAGTACTTC. Protein: CASSSAAGIGEQYF.

The chain links TRBV5-1 to TRBJ2-3; TRBD2 agrees at 7 bases. J gave up 4 bases and V 4 bases, and 6 bases lay outside the gene matches. The CDR3 has 14 amino acids. In germline, CDR1 is SGHRS, CDR2 YFSETQ. The chain's CDR3 is CASSLRTRADTQYF. In DNA, the CDR3 is TGCGCCAGCAGCCTCCGGACTAGGGCAGATACGCAGTATTTT.

The chain has TRBV7-2 and TRBJ1-5; a possible D gene is TRBD1 (6 bases). The V end was cut by 1 base, the J end by 3 bases, with 10 bases between. CDR1 and CDR2 (germline): SGHTA, FQGNSA. This CDR3 contains 15 residues. CDR3 loop: CASSLEGGINQPQHF. DNA for the CDR3: TGTGCCAGCAGCTTAGAGGGGGGAATCAATCAGCCCCAGCATTTT.

The genes are TRBV7-6 and TRBJ1-2; no reliable D call. Germline V CDR1 and CDR2: SGHVS, FNYEAQ. The ends were cut back, 1 base at V and 2 bases at J, with 11 bases in the middle. The CDR3 totals 15 residues. The CDR3, as DNA: TGTGCCAGCAGCTTAGGGGCAGGAGAAAACTATGGCTACACCTTC. Amino acids: CASSLGAGENYGYTF.

The rearrangement uses TRBV7-6 and TRBJ1-1, with 7 nucleotides matching TRBD1. CDR1 and CDR2 from the germline V gene are SGHVS and FNYEAQ. The CDR3 extends over 15 amino acids. Trimming removed 5 bases from V and 0 bases from J; junction bases left unmatched: 6. The CDR3 DNA reads as TGTGCCAGCAGCCGGACAGGAACGATGAACACTGAAGCTTTCTTT. Amino acid sequence: CASSRTGTMNTEAFF. Together with reference TRBV7-6 and TRBJ1-1, the CDR3 gives the full variable domain: GAGVSQSPRYKVTKRGQDVALRCDPISGHVSLYWYRQALGQGPEFLTYFNYEAQQDKSGLPNDRFSAERPEGSISTLTIQRTEQRDSAMYRCASSRTGTMNTEAFFGQGTRLTVV.

This chain uses TRBV5-1 with TRBJ2-3; D gene unclear. The CDR3 loop spans 14 amino acids. CDR1 and CDR2 (germline): SGHRS, YFSETQ. Trimming pared 2 bases from V and 6 bases from J, leaving 13 bases between. The CDR3 sequence: CASSFSPRADTQYF. The CDR3 coding sequence is TGCGCCAGCAGCTTCAGTCCTAGGGCGGATACGCAGTATTTT.

This clonotype was observed a handful of times. The CDR3 DNA is TGTGCCAGCAGTTTAGGGCGGGGCCCGGCGGATACGCAGTATTTT. Translation gives CASSLGRGPADTQYF. The J gene is TRBJ2-3, the V gene TRBV12-3 or TRBV12-4, with D perhaps matching TRBD2 (6 bases). The V end was cut by 1 base, the J end by 6 bases, with 14 bases between. There are 15 residues in the CDR3.

V and J are TRBV20-1 and TRBJ2-7; D perhaps matches TRBD1 (5 bases). Germline CDR1 is DFQATT and CDR2 is SNEGSKA (reference sequence). This CDR3 has 14 residues. V was clipped by 3 bases and J by 4 bases, with 16 bases between them. CDR3 coding DNA: TGCAGTGCTAGCGTACTTGGGGCGCGGTACGAGCAGTACTTC. Protein product: CSASVLGARYEQYF.

This clonotype was counted only a few times. The rearrangement links TRBV20-1 to TRBJ2-7, with 12 bases lining up with TRBD2. Trimming took 5 bases from V and 0 from J; bases not matched to a gene: 2. Germline V gene sequence: CDR1 DFQATT, CDR2 SNEGSKA (reference sequence). The CDR3 runs 14 residues. The CDR3 reads CSAPSGRDSYEQYF. The CDR3 DNA is TGCAGTGCTCCTAGCGGGAGGGACTCCTACGAGCAGTACTTC.

This chain joins TRBV20-1 and TRBJ2-3; D may match TRBD1 or TRBD2 (5 bases each). The CDR3 has 18 amino acids. Trimming pared 0 bases from V and 1 base from J, leaving 20 bases between. Per germline, CDR1 DFQATT and CDR2 SNEGSKA (reference sequence). The CDR3 loop is CSARDGVRDPVGTDTQYF. CDR3 nucleotides: TGCAGTGCTAGAGATGGTGTTAGGGACCCGGTTGGCACAGATACGCAGTATTTT.

This clonotype has only a few counts. The chain has TRBV10-3 and TRBJ2-1, with D possibly matching TRBD2 (5 bases). V was cut by 0 bases and J by 8 bases, with 14 bases left in between. CDR1 and CDR2 (germline): ENHRY, SYGVKD. The CDR3 has 15 amino acids. CDR3 nucleotides: TGTGCCATCAGTGAGTCTGGCGGAGCCGGGGATGAGCAGTTCTTC. The encoded protein is CAISESGGAGDEQFF.

The chain carries TRBV11-2 and TRBJ2-1, with a weak D call TRBD1 (5 bases). Germline V CDR1 and CDR2: SGHAT, FQNNGV. The CDR3 loop spans 15 amino acids. Trimming stripped 4 bases from V and 3 bases from J, with 13 bases between. The CDR3 loop reads CASSSSGFNYNEQFF. The CDR3 DNA reads as TGTGCCAGCAGCTCCTCAGGGTTTAACTACAATGAGCAGTTCTTC.

In this sample, this clonotype turned up many times. The chain carries TRBV18 and TRBJ2-7; possibly TRBD2 for D (6 bases). The germline V and J ends were trimmed by 3 bases and 1 base, with 7 bases remaining between them. The CDR3 length is 13 residues. Germline-derived CDR1 and CDR2 are KGHSH and LQKENI. CDR3 sequence reads: CASSPEGSYEQYF. In DNA, the CDR3 is TGTGCCAGCTCACCGGAGGGATCCTACGAGCAGTACTTC.

This rearrangement joins TRBV5-1 to TRBJ2-7; 10 bases match TRBD1. The CDR3 is 15 amino acids. V lost 3 bases and J lost 5; bases outside the gene matches: 8. Germline values: CDR1 SGHRS, CDR2 YFSETQ. CDR3 DNA: TGCGCCAGCAGCTCGGTGGGACAGGGGACGGACGAGCAGTACTTC. As protein: CASSSVGQGTDEQYF.

The table lists this clonotype with a count of one. This rearrangement joins TRBV5-1 to TRBJ2-3; no definite D call. Germline V gene lookup returns CDR1 SGHRS and CDR2 YFSETQ. Trimming removed 1 base from V and 6 bases from J, with 9 bases in between. The CDR3 extends over 13 amino acids. As DNA, the CDR3 is TGCGCCAGCAGCTTGATTGTGGATGATACGCAGTATTTT. As protein: CASSLIVDDTQYF.

The chain uses TRBV5-1 and TRBJ2-5, with D possibly TRBD2 on 5 matching bases. Germline CDR1 is SGHRS and CDR2 is YFSETQ. This CDR3 region has 15 residues. V was cut by 4 bases and J by 5 bases, with 18 bases left in between. CDR3 sequence (DNA): TGCGCCAGCAGCACCGCCCGCGGGCTGGGGGAGACCCAGTACTTC. Residues: CASSTARGLGETQYF.

This clonotype was observed a few times. The chain carries TRBV10-3 and TRBJ2-1, with D tentatively TRBD2 (6 bases). The germline CDR1 and CDR2 sequences are ENHRY and SYGVKD. V shed 4 bases and J shed 4 bases, with 14 bases lying between them. The CDR3 sequence is 15 residues long. This CDR3 is CAISGLGGRYNEQFF. The CDR3 nucleotides read TGTGCCATCAGTGGTTTGGGAGGACGTTACAATGAGCAGTTCTTC.

This clonotype has just a few counts. This chain connects TRBV20-1 to TRBJ1-4; weak D call: TRBD1 (5 bases). V lost 1 base to trimming and J lost 3 bases, with 9 bases between them. This CDR3 contains 14 residues. The germline V gene has CDR1 DFQATT and CDR2 SNEGSKA (reference sequence). In nucleotides, the CDR3 is TGCAGTGCTAGAGTCAGAGGGGCTAATGAAAAACTGTTTTTT. Its translation is CSARVRGANEKLFF.

V is TRBV9 and J is TRBJ2-3; 14 bases match TRBD2. The CDR3 covers 17 residues. Germline trimming cut 3 bases from V and 3 bases from J; bases unmatched to any gene: 6. CDR1 and CDR2 (germline): SGDLS, YYNGEE. CDR3 region: CASSAGTSGGITDTQYF. The CDR3 coding sequence is TGTGCCAGCAGCGCAGGGACTAGCGGGGGAATAACAGATACGCAGTATTTT.

This clonotype has just one count. The CDR3 DNA is TGTGCCAGCAGGCCTCTTGGGCTAGCGGGAAAGGATGAGCAGTTCTTC. Protein: CASRPLGLAGKDEQFF. This chain uses TRBV27 with TRBJ2-1; 9 positions match TRBD2. The CDR3 is made up of 16 amino acids. Germline CDR1 is MNHEY and CDR2 is SMNVEV (reference sequence). V shed 6 bases and J 8 bases; nucleotides not matched to a gene: 14.

V and J are TRBV20-1 and TRBJ2-1, with D perhaps TRBD2 (5 bases). V was trimmed by 6 bases and J by 9 bases, leaving 21 bases between them. Germline CDR1 DFQATT, CDR2 SNEGSKA (reference sequence). This CDR3 is 14 amino acids long. The CDR3 spells CSAVDSKTYGEQFF. CDR3 coding DNA: TGCAGTGCGGTGGACTCAAAGACATACGGTGAGCAGTTCTTC.

J is TRBJ2-7 and V is TRBV7-9, with TRBD2 matching 12 bases. V was pared by 5 bases and J by 4 bases, with 9 bases of the junction left unmatched. Germline-derived CDR1 and CDR2 are SEHNR and FQNEAQ (reference sequence). The CDR3 contains 16 residues. The CDR3 spells CASSPRLAGEGYEQYF. The CDR3 DNA sequence: TGTGCCAGCAGCCCTAGACTAGCGGGAGAGGGTTACGAGCAGTACTTC.

The chain uses TRBV5-6 and TRBJ2-7, with D possibly TRBD2 on 5 matching bases. This CDR3 spans 14 amino acids. V was shortened by 7 bases and J by 4 bases, with 18 bases between the two germline ends. CDR1 is SGHDT and CDR2 is YYEEEE in the germline V gene. CDR3 region: CASSDGGSRYEQYF. CDR3 nucleotides: TGTGCCAGCTCTGACGGTGGGAGTAGGTACGAGCAGTACTTC.

This clonotype was seen a handful of times. The chain carries TRBV20-1 and TRBJ2-3; 7 bases align to TRBD2. With V trimmed by 1 base and J by 3 bases, 7 bases remained unmatched. The CDR3 runs to 15 residues. Germline-derived CDR1 and CDR2 are DFQATT and SNEGSKA (reference sequence). The CDR3: CSARGGGRGTDTQYF. In nucleotides, the CDR3 is TGCAGTGCTAGAGGCGGCGGGAGAGGGACAGATACGCAGTATTTT.